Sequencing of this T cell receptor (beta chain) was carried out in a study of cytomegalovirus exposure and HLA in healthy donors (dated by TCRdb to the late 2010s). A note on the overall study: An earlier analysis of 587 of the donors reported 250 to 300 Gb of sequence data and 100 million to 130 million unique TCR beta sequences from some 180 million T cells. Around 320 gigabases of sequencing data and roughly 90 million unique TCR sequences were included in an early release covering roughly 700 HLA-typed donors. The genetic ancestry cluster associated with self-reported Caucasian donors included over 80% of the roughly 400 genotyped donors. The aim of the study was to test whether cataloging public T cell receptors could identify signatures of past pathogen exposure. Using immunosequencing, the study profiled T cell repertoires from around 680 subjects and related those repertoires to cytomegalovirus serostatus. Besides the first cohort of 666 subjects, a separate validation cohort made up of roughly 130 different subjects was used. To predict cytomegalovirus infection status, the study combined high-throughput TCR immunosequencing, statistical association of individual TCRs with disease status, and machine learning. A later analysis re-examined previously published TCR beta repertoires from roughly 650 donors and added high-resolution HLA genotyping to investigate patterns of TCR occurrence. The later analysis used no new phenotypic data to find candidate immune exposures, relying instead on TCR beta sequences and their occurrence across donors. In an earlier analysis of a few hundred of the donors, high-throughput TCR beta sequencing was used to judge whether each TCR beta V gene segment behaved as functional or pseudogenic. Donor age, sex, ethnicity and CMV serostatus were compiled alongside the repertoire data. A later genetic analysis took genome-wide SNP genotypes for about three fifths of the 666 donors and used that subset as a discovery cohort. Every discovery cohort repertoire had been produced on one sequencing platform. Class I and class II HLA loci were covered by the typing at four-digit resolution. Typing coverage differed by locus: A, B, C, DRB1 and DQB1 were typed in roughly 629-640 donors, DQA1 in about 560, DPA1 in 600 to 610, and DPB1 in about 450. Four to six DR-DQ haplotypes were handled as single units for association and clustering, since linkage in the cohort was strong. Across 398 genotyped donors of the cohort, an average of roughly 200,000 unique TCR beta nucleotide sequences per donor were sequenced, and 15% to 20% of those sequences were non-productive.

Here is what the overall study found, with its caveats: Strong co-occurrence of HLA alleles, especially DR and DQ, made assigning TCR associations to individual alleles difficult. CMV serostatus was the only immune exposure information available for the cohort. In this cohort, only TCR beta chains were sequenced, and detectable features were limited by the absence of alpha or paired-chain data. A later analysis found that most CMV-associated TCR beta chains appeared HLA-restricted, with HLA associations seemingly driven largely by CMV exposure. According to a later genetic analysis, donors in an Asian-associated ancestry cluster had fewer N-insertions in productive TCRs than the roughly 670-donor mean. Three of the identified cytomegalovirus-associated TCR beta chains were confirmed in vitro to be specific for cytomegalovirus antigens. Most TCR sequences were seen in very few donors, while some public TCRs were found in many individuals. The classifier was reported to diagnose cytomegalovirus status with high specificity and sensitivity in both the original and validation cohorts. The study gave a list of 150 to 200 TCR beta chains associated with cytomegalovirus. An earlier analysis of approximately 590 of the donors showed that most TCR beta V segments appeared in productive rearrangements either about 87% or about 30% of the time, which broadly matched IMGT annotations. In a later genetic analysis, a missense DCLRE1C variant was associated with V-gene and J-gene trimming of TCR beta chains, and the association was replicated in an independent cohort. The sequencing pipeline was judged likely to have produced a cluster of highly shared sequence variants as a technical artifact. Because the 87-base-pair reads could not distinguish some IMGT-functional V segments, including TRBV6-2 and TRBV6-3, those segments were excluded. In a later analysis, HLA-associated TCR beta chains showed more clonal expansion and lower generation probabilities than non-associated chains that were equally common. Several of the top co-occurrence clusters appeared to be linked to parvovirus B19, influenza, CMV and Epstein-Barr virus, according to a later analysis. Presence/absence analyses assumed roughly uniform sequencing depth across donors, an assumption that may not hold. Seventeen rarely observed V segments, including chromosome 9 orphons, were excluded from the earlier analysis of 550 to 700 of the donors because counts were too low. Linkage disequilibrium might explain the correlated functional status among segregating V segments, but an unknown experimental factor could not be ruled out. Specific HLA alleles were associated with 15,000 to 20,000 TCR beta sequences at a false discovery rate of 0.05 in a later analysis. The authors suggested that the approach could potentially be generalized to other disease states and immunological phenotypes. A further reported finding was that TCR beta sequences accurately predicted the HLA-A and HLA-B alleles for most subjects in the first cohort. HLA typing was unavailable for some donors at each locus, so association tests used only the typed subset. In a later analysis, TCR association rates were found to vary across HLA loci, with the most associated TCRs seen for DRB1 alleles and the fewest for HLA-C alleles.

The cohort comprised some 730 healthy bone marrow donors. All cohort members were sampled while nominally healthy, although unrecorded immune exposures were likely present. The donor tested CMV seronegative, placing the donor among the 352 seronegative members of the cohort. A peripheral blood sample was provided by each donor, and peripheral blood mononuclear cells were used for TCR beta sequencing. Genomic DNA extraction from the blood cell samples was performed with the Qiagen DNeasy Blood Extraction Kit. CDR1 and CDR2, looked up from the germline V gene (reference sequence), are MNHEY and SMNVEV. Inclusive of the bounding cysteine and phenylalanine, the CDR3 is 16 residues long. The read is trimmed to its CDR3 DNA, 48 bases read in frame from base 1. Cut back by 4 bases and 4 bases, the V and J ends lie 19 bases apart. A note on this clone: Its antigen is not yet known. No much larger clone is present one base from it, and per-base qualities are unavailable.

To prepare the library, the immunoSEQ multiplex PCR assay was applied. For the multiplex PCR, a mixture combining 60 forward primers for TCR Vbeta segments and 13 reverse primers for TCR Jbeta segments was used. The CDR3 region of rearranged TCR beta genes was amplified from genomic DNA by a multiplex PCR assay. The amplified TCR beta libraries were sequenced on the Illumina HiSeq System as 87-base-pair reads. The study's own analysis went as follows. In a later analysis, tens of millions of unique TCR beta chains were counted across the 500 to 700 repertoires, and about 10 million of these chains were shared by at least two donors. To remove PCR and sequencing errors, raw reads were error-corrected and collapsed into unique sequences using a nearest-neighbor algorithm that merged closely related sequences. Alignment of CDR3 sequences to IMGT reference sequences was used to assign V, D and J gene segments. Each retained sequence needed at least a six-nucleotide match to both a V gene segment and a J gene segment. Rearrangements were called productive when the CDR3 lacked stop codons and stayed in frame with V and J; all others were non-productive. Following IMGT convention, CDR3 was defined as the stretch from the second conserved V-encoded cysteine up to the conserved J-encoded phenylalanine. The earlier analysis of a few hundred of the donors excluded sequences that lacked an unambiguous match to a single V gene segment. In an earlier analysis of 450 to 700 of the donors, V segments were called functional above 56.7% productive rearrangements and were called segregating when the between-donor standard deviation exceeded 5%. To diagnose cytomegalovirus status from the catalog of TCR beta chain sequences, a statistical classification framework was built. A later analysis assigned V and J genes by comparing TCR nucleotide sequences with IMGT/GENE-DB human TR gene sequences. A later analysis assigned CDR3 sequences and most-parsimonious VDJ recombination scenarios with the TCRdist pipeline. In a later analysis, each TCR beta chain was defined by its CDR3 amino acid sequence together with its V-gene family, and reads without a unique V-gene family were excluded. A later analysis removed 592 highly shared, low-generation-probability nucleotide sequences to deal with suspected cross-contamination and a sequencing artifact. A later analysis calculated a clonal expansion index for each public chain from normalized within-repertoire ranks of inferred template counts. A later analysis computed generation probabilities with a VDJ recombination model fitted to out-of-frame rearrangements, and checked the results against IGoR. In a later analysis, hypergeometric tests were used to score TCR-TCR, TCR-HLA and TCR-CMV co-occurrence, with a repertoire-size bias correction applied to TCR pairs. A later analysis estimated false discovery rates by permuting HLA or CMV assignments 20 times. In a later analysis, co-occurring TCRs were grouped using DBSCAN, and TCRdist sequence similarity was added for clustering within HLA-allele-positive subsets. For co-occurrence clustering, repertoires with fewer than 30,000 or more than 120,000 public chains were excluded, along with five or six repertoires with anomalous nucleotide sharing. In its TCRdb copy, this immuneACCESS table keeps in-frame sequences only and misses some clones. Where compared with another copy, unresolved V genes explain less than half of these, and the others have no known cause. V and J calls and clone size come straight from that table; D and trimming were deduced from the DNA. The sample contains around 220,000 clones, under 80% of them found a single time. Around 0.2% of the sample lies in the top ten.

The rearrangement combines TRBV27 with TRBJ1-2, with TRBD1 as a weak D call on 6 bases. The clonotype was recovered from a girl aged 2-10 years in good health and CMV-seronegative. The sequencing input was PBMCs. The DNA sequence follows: TGTGCCAGCAGTTCAGTAGGCCTAACAGGGCGCTATGGCTACACCTTC. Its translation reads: CASSSVGLTGRYGYTF.